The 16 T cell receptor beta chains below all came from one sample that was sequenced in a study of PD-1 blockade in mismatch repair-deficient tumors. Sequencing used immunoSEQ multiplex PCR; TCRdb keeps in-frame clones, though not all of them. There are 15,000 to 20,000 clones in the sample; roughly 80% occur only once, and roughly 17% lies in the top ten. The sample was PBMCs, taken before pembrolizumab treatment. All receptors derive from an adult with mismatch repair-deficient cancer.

The CDR3 DNA follows: TGTGCCAGCAGCTTAGAAACTAGCACAGATACGCAGTATTTT. Its translation is CASSLETSTDTQYF. The V gene is TRBV7-2, the J gene TRBJ2-3; D gene uncertain. This CDR3 contains 14 residues. V lost 1 base to trimming and J lost 0 bases, with 5 bases between them. The germline gives CDR1 SGHTA, CDR2 FQGNSA.

This CDR3 reads CSVGGSYEQYF. CDR3 nucleotides: TGCAGCGTTGGGGGGTCCTACGAGCAGTACTTC. The chain uses TRBV29-1 and TRBJ2-7; D tentatively fits TRBD1 or TRBD2 (5 bases each). Germline CDR1 is SQVTM and CDR2 is ANQGSEA. The CDR3 length is 11 residues. Trimming shortened V by 4 bases and J by 1 base, and 5 bases separated the two germline ends.

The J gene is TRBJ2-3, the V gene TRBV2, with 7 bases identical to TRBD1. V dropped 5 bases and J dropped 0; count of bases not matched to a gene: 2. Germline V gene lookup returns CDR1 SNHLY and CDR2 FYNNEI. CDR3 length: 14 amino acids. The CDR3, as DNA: TGTGCCAGCAGTAAACAGGGGAGCACAGATACGCAGTATTTT. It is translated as CASSKQGSTDTQYF.

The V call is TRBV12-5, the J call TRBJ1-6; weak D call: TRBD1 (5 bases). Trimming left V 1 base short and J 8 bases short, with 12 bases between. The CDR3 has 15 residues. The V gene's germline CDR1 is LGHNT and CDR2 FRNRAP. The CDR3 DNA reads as TGTGCTAGTGGTTTGGGCCTCGGGGCCGATTCACCCCTCCACTTT. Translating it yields CASGLGLGADSPLHF. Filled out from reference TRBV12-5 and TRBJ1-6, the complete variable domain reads DARVTQTPRHKVTEMGQEVTMRCQPILGHNTVFWYRQTMMQGLELLAYFRNRAPLDDSGMPKDRFSAEMPDATLATLKIQPSEPRDSAVYFCASGLGLGADSPLHFGNGTRLTVT.

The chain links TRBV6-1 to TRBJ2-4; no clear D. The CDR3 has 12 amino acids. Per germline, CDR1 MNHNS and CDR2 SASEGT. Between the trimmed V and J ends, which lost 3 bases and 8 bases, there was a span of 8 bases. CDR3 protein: CASSEIVDIQYF. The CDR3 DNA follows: TGTGCCAGCAGTGAGATTGTGGACATTCAGTACTTC.

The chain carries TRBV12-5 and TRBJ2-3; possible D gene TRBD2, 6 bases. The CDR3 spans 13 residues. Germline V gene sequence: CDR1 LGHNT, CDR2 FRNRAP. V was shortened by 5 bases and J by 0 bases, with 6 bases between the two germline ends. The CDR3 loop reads CASGSGSTDTQYF. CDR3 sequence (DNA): TGTGCTAGTGGTAGCGGGAGCACAGATACGCAGTATTTT.

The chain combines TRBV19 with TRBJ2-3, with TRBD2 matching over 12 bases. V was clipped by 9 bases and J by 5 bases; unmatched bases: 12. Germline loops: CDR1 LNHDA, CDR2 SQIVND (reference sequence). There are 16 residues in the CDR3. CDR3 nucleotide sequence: TGTGCCAGGTCTCACCTAGCGGGAGGGCCAAGAGATACGCAGTATTTT. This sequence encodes CARSHLAGGPRDTQYF.

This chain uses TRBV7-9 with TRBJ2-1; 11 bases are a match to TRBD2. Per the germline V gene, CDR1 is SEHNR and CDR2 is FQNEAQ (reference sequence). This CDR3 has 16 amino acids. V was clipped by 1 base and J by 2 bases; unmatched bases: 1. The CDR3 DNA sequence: TGTGCCAGCAGCTTAGTAGCGGGAGGGCCCTACAATGAGCAGTTCTTC. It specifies CASSLVAGGPYNEQFF.

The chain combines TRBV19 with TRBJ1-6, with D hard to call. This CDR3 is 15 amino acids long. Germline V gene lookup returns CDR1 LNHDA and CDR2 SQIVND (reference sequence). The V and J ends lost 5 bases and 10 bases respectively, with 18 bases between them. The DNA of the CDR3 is TGTGCCAGTAGTGTAGCAGGTCTCTTCGGCTCACCCCTCCACTTT. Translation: CASSVAGLFGSPLHF.

The CDR3 DNA sequence: TGTGCCAGCAGCGTAGGTCTAGCGGAAAACATTCAGTACTTC. Protein product: CASSVGLAENIQYF. This rearrangement joins TRBV9 to TRBJ2-4, with 7 bases lining up with TRBD2. This CDR3 has 14 residues. J lost 5 bases, V lost 0 bases, and 2 bases had no gene match. CDR1 and CDR2 from the germline V gene are SGDLS and YYNGEE.

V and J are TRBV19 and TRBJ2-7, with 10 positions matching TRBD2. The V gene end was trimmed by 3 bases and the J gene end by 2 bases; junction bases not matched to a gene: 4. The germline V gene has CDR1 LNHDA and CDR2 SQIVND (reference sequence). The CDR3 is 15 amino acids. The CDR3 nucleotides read TGTGCCAGTAGTATTGGGACTAGCGCAGCCTACGAGCAGTACTTC. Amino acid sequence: CASSIGTSAAYEQYF.

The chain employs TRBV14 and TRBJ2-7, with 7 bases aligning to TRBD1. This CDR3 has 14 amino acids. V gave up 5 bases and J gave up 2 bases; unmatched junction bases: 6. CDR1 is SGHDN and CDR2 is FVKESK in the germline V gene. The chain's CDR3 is CASSSWTGTYEQYF. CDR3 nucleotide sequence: TGTGCCAGCAGCTCCTGGACAGGCACCTACGAGCAGTACTTC.

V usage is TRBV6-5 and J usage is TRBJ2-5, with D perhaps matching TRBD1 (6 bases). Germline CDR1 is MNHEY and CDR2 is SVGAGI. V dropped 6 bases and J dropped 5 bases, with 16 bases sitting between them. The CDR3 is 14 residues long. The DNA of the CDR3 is TGTGCCAGCAGGTTGCCAGGGGCTTGGGAGACCCAGTACTTC. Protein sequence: CASRLPGAWETQYF.

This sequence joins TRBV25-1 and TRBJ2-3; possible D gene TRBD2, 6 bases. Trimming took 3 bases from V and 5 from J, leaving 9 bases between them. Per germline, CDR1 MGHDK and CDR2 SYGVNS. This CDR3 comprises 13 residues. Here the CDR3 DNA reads TGTGCCAGCAGTGAGGGCGGGGTAGATACGCAGTATTTT. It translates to CASSEGGVDTQYF.

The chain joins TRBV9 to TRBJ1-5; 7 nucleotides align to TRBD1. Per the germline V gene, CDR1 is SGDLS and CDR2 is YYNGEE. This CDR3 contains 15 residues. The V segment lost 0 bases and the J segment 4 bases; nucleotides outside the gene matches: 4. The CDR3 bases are TGTGCCAGCAGCGTAGCGACAGGGCCTAATCAGCCCCAGCATTTT. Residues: CASSVATGPNQPQHF.

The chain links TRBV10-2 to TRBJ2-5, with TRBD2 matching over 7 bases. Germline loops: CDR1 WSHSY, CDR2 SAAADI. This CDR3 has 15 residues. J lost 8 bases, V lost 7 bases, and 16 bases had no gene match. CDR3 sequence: CASTPISGTPPTQYF. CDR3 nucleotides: TGCGCCAGCACCCCTATAAGCGGGACTCCCCCAACCCAGTACTTC.